Shown below are 30 T cell receptor beta chains from a single sample sequenced in a study of cytomegalovirus exposure and HLA in healthy donors. Both 60 Vbeta primers and 13 Jbeta primers went into the PCR. Clones were sequenced by immunoSEQ multiplex PCR, and TCRdb holds only the in-frame ones, with some missing. The sample contains roughly 180,000 clones, around 80% of which appear only once. Material for sequencing was PBMCs. Receptors were obtained from a boy between 2 and 10 years old in good health and CMV-seronegative.

V and J are TRBV13 and TRBJ2-7, with 9 positions matching TRBD1. Per germline, CDR1 PRHDT and CDR2 FYEKMQ (reference sequence). CDR3 length: 15 residues. J was trimmed by 4 bases and V by 0 bases; bases with no gene match: 4. This CDR3 is CASSLGTGGRYEQYF. In DNA, the CDR3 is TGTGCCAGCAGCTTAGGTACAGGGGGCAGATACGAGCAGTACTTC.

CDR3 residues: CSAILQETQYF. The CDR3 coding sequence is TGCAGTGCTATTTTACAAGAGACCCAGTACTTC. The rearrangement joins TRBV20-1 to TRBJ2-5; no clear D. V lost 4 bases, J lost 2 bases, and 5 bases lay in between. The V gene's germline CDR1 is DFQATT and CDR2 SNEGSKA (reference sequence). This CDR3 has 11 residues.

This chain uses TRBV19 with TRBJ1-1; 8 bases map to TRBD1. V gave up 6 bases and J gave up 4 bases; unmatched junction bases: 7. Germline-derived CDR1 and CDR2 are LNHDA and SQIVND (reference sequence). CDR3 size: 14 residues. The CDR3 spells CASRPDRGSTEAFF. CDR3 DNA: TGTGCCAGTAGACCAGACAGGGGAAGCACTGAAGCTTTCTTT. The full variable domain, rest sourced from reference TRBV19 and TRBJ1-1, is DGGITQSPKYLFRKEGQNVTLSCEQNLNHDAMYWYRQDPGQGLRLIYYSQIVNDFQKGDIAEGYSVSREKKESFPLTVTSAQKNPTAFYLCASRPDRGSTEAFFGQGTRLTVV.

The gene calls are TRBV10-3 and TRBJ2-3; 9 bases fit TRBD1. Looked up from germline, CDR1 is ENHRY and CDR2 is SYGVKD. V trimming: 2 bases; J trimming: 4 bases; junction bases outside the gene matches: 1. The CDR3 is made up of 14 amino acids. Here the CDR3 DNA reads TGTGCCATCAGTGAGGGGACAGGGTCAGATACGCAGTATTTT. Translated: CAISEGTGSDTQYF.

J is TRBJ1-3 and V is TRBV6-1, with D unresolved. Germline V gives CDR1 MNHNS, CDR2 SASEGT. The CDR3 has 13 residues. V shed 3 bases and J shed 4 bases, with 7 bases lying between them. CDR3 amino acids: CASSETRGNTIYF. The CDR3 DNA follows: TGTGCCAGCAGTGAGACACGGGGAAACACCATATATTTT.

J is TRBJ1-1 and V is TRBV7-9; a weak D match, TRBD1 (5 bases). The V end lost 5 bases, the J end lost 1 base, and 11 bases lay between the germline ends. CDR3 length equals 14 residues. Germline CDR1 and CDR2: SEHNR and FQNEAQ (reference sequence). For the CDR3, the DNA is TGTGCCAGCAGCCTACGCGACAGGAACACTGAAGCTTTCTTT. Residues: CASSLRDRNTEAFF. Together with reference TRBV7-9 and TRBJ1-1, the CDR3 gives the full variable domain: DTGVSQNPRHKITKRGQNVTFRCDPISEHNRLYWYRQTLGQGPEFLTYFQNEAQLEKSRLLSDRFSAERPKGSFSTLEIQRTEQGDSAMYLCASSLRDRNTEAFFGQGTRLTVV.

The V gene is TRBV7-9, the J gene TRBJ2-3; TRBD1 might be the D (6 bases). CDR1 is SEHNR, CDR2 FQNEAQ, per germline (reference sequence). V was clipped by 4 bases and J by 3 bases, with 17 bases between them. This CDR3 is 16 amino acids long. The CDR3 here is CASSSNVQGTTDTQYF. The CDR3 DNA reads TGTGCCAGCAGCTCGAACGTACAGGGTACTACAGATACGCAGTATTTT.

The chain recombines TRBV2 with TRBJ1-1; the match to TRBD1 covers 7 bases. This CDR3 contains 15 residues. Germline V gene data show CDR1 as SNHLY and CDR2 as FYNNEI. V shed 10 bases, J shed 0 bases, and the junction held 11 bases outside the gene matches. CDR3 amino acids: CATRKEQGMNTEAFF. CDR3 bases: TGTGCCACCCGAAAAGAACAGGGGATGAACACTGAAGCTTTCTTT.

J is TRBJ2-3 and V is TRBV25-1; 8 bases align to TRBD1. CDR3 size: 15 residues. Germline lookup yields CDR1 MGHDK and CDR2 SYGVNS. V lost 5 bases and J lost 3; bases outside the gene matches: 7. CDR3 protein: CASSKTGVTTDTQYF. The CDR3 DNA reads TGTGCCAGCAGTAAGACAGGGGTAACGACAGATACGCAGTATTTT.

This clone was counted only a few times. The genes are TRBV14 and TRBJ1-1, with 7 bases fitting TRBD1. The CDR3 runs 15 residues. Per the germline V gene, CDR1 is SGHDN and CDR2 is FVKESK. V gave up 3 bases and J gave up 0 bases; unmatched junction bases: 4. Here the CDR3 reads CASSHIQGLNTEAFF. The CDR3 DNA sequence: TGTGCCAGCAGCCACATACAGGGGTTGAACACTGAAGCTTTCTTT. The whole variable domain, remainder taken from reference TRBV14 and TRBJ1-1, is EAGVTQFPSHSVIEKGQTVTLRCDPISGHDNLYWYRRVMGKEIKFLLHFVKESKQDESGMPNNRFLAERTGGTYSTLKVQPAELEDSGVYFCASSHIQGLNTEAFFGQGTRLTVV.

CDR3 protein: CASSVSTDSGNTIYF. CDR3 sequence (DNA): TGTGCCAGCAGCGTAAGCACAGACTCTGGAAACACCATATATTTT. The chain couples TRBV9 to TRBJ1-3; the D is unclear. Germline-derived CDR1 and CDR2 are SGDLS and YYNGEE. This CDR3 is built from 15 residues. With 1 base removed from V and 0 bases from J, the gap between germline ends came to 8 bases.

This clone showed up just once. In DNA, the CDR3 is TGTGCCAGCAGTGAGCGGGAGTTCTCCTACGAGCAGTACTTC. Its translation: CASSEREFSYEQYF. The chain carries TRBV2 and TRBJ2-7; 7 positions agree with TRBD2. The CDR3 consists of 14 residues. V dropped 3 bases and J dropped 0; count of bases not matched to a gene: 2. Germline values: CDR1 SNHLY, CDR2 FYNNEI.

This rearrangement joins TRBV9 to TRBJ2-1, with TRBD2 matching 7 bases. In germline, CDR1 is SGDLS, CDR2 YYNGEE. The V gene end was trimmed by 0 bases and the J gene end by 1 base; junction bases not matched to a gene: 1. CDR3 size: 15 residues. The CDR3 DNA is TGTGCCAGCAGCGTAGATAGCGGGTCCTACAATGAGCAGTTCTTC. Translated: CASSVDSGSYNEQFF.

This chain joins TRBV5-6 and TRBJ1-5, with 7 positions matching TRBD1. CDR1 is SGHDT and CDR2 is YYEEEE in the germline V gene. V was clipped by 4 bases and J by 11 bases; unmatched bases: 12. The CDR3 contains 14 residues. The CDR3 coding sequence is TGTGCCAGCAGCCTCTGGGACAGCGGGCCTGCCCAGCATTTT. This translates into CASSLWDSGPAQHF.

The V gene is TRBV6-6, the J gene TRBJ2-7; a weak D match, TRBD2 (6 bases). Trimming pared 10 bases from V and 6 bases from J, leaving 16 bases between. In germline, CDR1 is MNHNY, CDR2 SVGAGI (reference sequence). The CDR3 runs 12 residues. For the CDR3, the DNA is TGTGCCACGGGGACTGGGCAGGTCGAGCAGTACTTC. Its protein is CATGTGQVEQYF.

This clone has a handful of counts. The chain has TRBV5-1 and TRBJ2-3; D gene ambiguous. This CDR3 contains 17 residues. V gave up 0 bases and J gave up 0 bases, with 14 bases separating them. Germline V gene data show CDR1 as SGHRS and CDR2 as YFSETQ. CDR3 amino acids: CASSLDVQIFSTDTQYF. In DNA form, the CDR3 reads TGCGCCAGCAGCTTGGATGTGCAGATTTTTAGCACAGATACGCAGTATTTT.

J is TRBJ1-2 and V is TRBV7-9; 9 positions agree with TRBD1. The CDR3 is made up of 16 amino acids. V trimming: 6 bases; J trimming: 2 bases; junction bases outside the gene matches: 10. CDR1 is SEHNR, CDR2 FQNEAQ, per germline (reference sequence). In nucleotides, the CDR3 is TGTGCCAGCAGTTATTCCGGGACAGGGAAAAACTATGGCTACACCTTC. This encodes CASSYSGTGKNYGYTF. The variable domain in full, completed from reference TRBV7-9 and TRBJ1-2, reads DTGVSQNPRHKITKRGQNVTFRCDPISEHNRLYWYRQTLGQGPEFLTYFQNEAQLEKSRLLSDRFSAERPKGSFSTLEIQRTEQGDSAMYLCASSYSGTGKNYGYTFGSGTRLTVV.

This clone appeared a single time. The V call is TRBV6-5, the J call TRBJ1-6; 7 bases match TRBD1. This CDR3 is 16 amino acids long. The ends lost 4 bases at V and 9 bases at J; junction bases unmatched: 12. Germline CDR1 MNHEY, CDR2 SVGAGI. Here the CDR3 DNA reads TGTGCCAGCAGTTCCTCAATGGACAGGCGCCGTTCACCCCTCCACTTT. Translation gives CASSSSMDRRRSPLHF.

The J gene is TRBJ2-7, the V gene TRBV10-2, with 10 bases fitting TRBD2. V shed 7 bases and J 2 bases; nucleotides not matched to a gene: 8. Per the germline V gene, CDR1 is WSHSY and CDR2 is SAAADI. The CDR3 runs to 15 residues. The CDR3 is CASTQLAGNPYEQYV. The CDR3 bases are TGCGCCAGCACACAACTAGCGGGGAACCCCTACGAGCAGTACGTC.

In DNA, the CDR3 is TGTGCCAGCAGCTTAAATTCGGTGGGTGGAGGGCGAAGCGGCTACACCTTC. Residues: CASSLNSVGGGRSGYTF. The chain uses TRBV5-5 and TRBJ1-2; D gene uncertain. The V gene lost 2 bases and the J gene lost 8 bases, with 25 bases spanning the gap. Germline V gene data show CDR1 as SGHKS and CDR2 as YYEKEE (reference sequence). The CDR3 consists of 17 residues.

The chain has TRBV7-8 and TRBJ2-5; D not resolved. V lost 3 bases and J lost 5, with 16 bases in between. CDR3 size: 15 residues. Germline lookup yields CDR1 SGHVS and CDR2 FQNEAQ. As DNA, the CDR3 is TGTGCCAGCAGCTTTGGCGGCGCGATTAGGGAGACCCAGTACTTC. Protein sequence: CASSFGGAIRETQYF. The complete variable domain, with remaining parts taken from reference TRBV7-8 and TRBJ2-5, reads GAGVSQSPRYKVAKRGQDVALRCDPISGHVSLFWYQQALGQGPEFLTYFQNEAQLDKSGLPSDRFFAERPEGSVSTLKIQRTQQEDSAVYLCASSFGGAIRETQYFGPGTRLLVL.

The chain couples TRBV10-3 to TRBJ1-4, with 9 positions matching TRBD1. The CDR3 covers 15 residues. Trimming at V came to 4 bases and at J to 0 bases, leaving 0 bases not matched to a gene. From germline, CDR1 is ENHRY and CDR2 SYGVKD. CDR3 sequence (DNA): TGTGCCATCAGTGGGGACAGGGCAACTAATGAAAAACTGTTTTTT. It is translated as CAISGDRATNEKLFF.

The chain links TRBV19 to TRBJ2-2; 8 bases match TRBD1. Germline assignment: CDR1 LNHDA and CDR2 SQIVND (reference sequence). This CDR3 is 13 amino acids long. J gave up 6 bases and V 5 bases, and 2 bases lay outside the gene matches. This CDR3 reads CASSVTGAGELFF. CDR3 sequence (DNA): TGTGCCAGTAGTGTGACAGGGGCCGGGGAGCTGTTTTTT.

The chain uses TRBV6-1 and TRBJ1-5; TRBD1 aligns across 9 bases. V was clipped by 4 bases and J by 5 bases; unmatched bases: 12. Germline assignment: CDR1 MNHNS and CDR2 SASEGT. The CDR3 spans 17 residues. The CDR3 here is CASSGAPVTGGYQPQHF. In nucleotides, the CDR3 is TGTGCCAGCAGTGGTGCGCCGGTGACAGGGGGTTATCAGCCCCAGCATTTT.

V is TRBV4-1 and J is TRBJ1-1, with D perhaps matching TRBD1 (6 bases). From germline, CDR1 is MGHRA and CDR2 YSYEKL. The V end was cut by 1 base, the J end by 7 bases, with 7 bases between. This CDR3 comprises 12 residues. The CDR3 DNA follows: TGCGCCAGCAGCCAAGGGGGGCTTGAAGCTTTCTTT. Amino acid sequence: CASSQGGLEAFF.

The V gene is TRBV4-3, the J gene TRBJ2-2, with D hard to call. The V end was cut by 2 bases, the J end by 2 bases, with 12 bases between. The CDR3 consists of 16 residues. CDR1 is LGHNA and CDR2 is YSLEER in the germline V gene. CDR3 residues: CASSQYLGSNTGELFF. In DNA form, the CDR3 reads TGCGCCAGCAGCCAATACCTCGGGTCAAACACCGGGGAGCTGTTTTTT.

This clone was picked up one time. The chain combines TRBV18 with TRBJ1-3, with D hard to call. The V gene lost 3 bases and the J gene lost 0 bases, with 9 bases spanning the gap. From germline, CDR1 is KGHSH and CDR2 LQKENI. The CDR3 runs to 15 residues. CDR3 sequence reads: CASSPGAFSGNTIYF. The CDR3 DNA is TGTGCCAGCTCACCCGGAGCGTTCTCTGGAAACACCATATATTTT.

The chain combines TRBV5-5 with TRBJ2-7, with 10 bases that match TRBD2. With V trimmed by 1 base and J by 2 bases, 3 bases remained unmatched. The CDR3 consists of 15 residues. Germline-derived CDR1 and CDR2 are SGHKS and YYEKEE (reference sequence). This CDR3 reads CASSLTLAGPYEQYF. Written as DNA, the CDR3 is TGTGCCAGCAGCTTGACACTAGCGGGACCCTACGAGCAGTACTTC.

This chain links TRBV27 with TRBJ1-1, with D possibly matching TRBD1 (5 bases). The CDR3 length is 15 residues. The V gene lost 4 bases and the J gene lost 3 bases, with 15 bases spanning the gap. Germline V gives CDR1 MNHEY, CDR2 SMNVEV (reference sequence). CDR3 nucleotide sequence: TGTGCCAGCAGTTACCTCAGGGCCCGTTACACTGAAGCTTTCTTT. It translates to CASSYLRARYTEAFF.

The genes are TRBV5-6 and TRBJ1-5; 9 bases line up with TRBD1. This CDR3 spans 15 amino acids. Looked up from germline, CDR1 is SGHDT and CDR2 is YYEEEE. The V segment lost 0 bases and the J segment 6 bases; nucleotides outside the gene matches: 4. The CDR3 loop is CASSLVSQGAQPQHF. The CDR3 DNA reads TGTGCCAGCAGCTTGGTCTCACAGGGGGCTCAGCCCCAGCATTTT.